Below, 20 T cell receptor beta chains from the same sample are listed, as sequenced in a study of metastatic and nonmetastatic thyroid tumors. TCRdb reassembled clones from the PCR reads with MiXCR. The table includes some 26,000 clones, 20% detected once. Patients were all untreated before their thyroid surgery. Sample: adjacent normal tissue. These receptors all come from a female donor with papillary thyroid cancer or a benign thyroid nodule (not recorded which). Some clones in this sample may be carry-over from other donors' samples.

This clone occurred a few times. The gene calls are TRBV5-4 and TRBJ1-2; 8 bases line up with TRBD1. Germline V gene sequence: CDR1 SGHNT, CDR2 YYREEE (reference sequence). The V segment lost 0 bases and the J segment 7 bases; nucleotides outside the gene matches: 11. CDR3 size: 16 residues. CDR3 sequence: CASSLGAKTGVLGYTF. DNA of the CDR3: TGTGCCAGCAGCTTGGGGGCTAAGACAGGGGTTCTTGGCTACACCTTC.

V and J are TRBV6-2 or TRBV6-3 and TRBJ2-1; D ambiguous. V dropped 11 bases and J dropped 9 bases, with 23 bases sitting between them. Per germline, CDR1 MNHEY and CDR2 SVGEGT. The CDR3 sequence is 14 residues long. CDR3 sequence reads: CASQVDNGLSEQFF. DNA for the CDR3: TGTGCCTCTCAGGTCGATAACGGGCTTAGTGAGCAGTTCTTC.

There are many counts of this clone. The V call is TRBV20-1, the J call TRBJ2-3; D not certain. This CDR3 contains 13 residues. Trimming removed 0 bases at V and 3 bases at J, with 7 bases between. The V gene's germline CDR1 is DFQATT and CDR2 SNEGSKA (reference sequence). CDR3 bases: TGCAGTGCTAGAGAATCTAGGACAGATACGCAGTATTTT. Translation: CSARESRTDTQYF.

The V gene is TRBV5-1, the J gene TRBJ2-7; 9 positions match TRBD1. The germline CDR1 and CDR2 sequences are SGHRS and YFSETQ. The ends lost 4 bases at V and 4 bases at J; junction bases unmatched: 12. CDR3 length: 16 amino acids. The CDR3 loop is CASSDARRGQGYEQYF. Here the CDR3 DNA reads TGCGCCAGCAGCGACGCGAGGAGGGGACAGGGATACGAGCAGTACTTC.

This clone was detected ten times or more. The rearrangement links TRBV5-4 to TRBJ2-2; possible D gene TRBD1, 5 bases. This CDR3 has 15 amino acids. V gave up 5 bases and J gave up 4 bases, with 15 bases separating them. From germline, CDR1 is SGHNT and CDR2 YYREEE (reference sequence). CDR3: CASRFGQGITGELFF. As DNA, the CDR3 is TGTGCCAGCAGGTTTGGGCAGGGTATCACCGGGGAGCTGTTTTTT.

The chain joins TRBV6-1 to TRBJ1-1; 9 bases line up with TRBD1. Germline V CDR1 and CDR2: MNHNS, SASEGT. The junction had 8 bases not matched to a gene; V was cut back by 6 bases and J by 6 bases. This CDR3 contains 14 residues. Written as DNA, the CDR3 is TGTGCCAGCAGCCACGACAGGGGGATCTCTGAAGCTTTCTTT. Residues: CASSHDRGISEAFF.

By share of the sample, this clone is medium-sized. The gene calls are TRBV2 and TRBJ1-4; D may be TRBD1 (5 bases). Trimming pared 6 bases from V and 5 bases from J, leaving 7 bases between. Germline CDR1 is SNHLY and CDR2 is FYNNEI. This CDR3 comprises 12 residues. The CDR3 spells CASRGENEKLFF. Here the CDR3 DNA reads TGTGCCAGCAGGGGGGAGAATGAAAAACTGTTTTTT.

A remark on this clone: The conserved phenylalanine or tryptophan is not found at the CDR3 terminus, so this likely reflects a read error. J is TRBJ1-2 and V is TRBV20-1; maybe TRBD1 (6 bases). This CDR3 is 11 amino acids long. Germline V gene sequence: CDR1 DFQATT, CDR2 SNEGSKA (reference sequence). The CDR3 coding sequence is TGCGGTGCGAGGGACACCTATGGCTACACCCTC. This gives the protein CGARDTYGYTL.

This clone was detected a few times. At one end the junction does not follow the germline gene, possibly because of a read error. Other DNA sequences of this sample code for an identical CDR3. The V and J genes are TRBV10-3 and TRBJ1-6; weak D call: TRBD1 (6 bases). The CDR3 runs to 13 residues. The germline V gene has CDR1 ENHRY and CDR2 SYGVKD. The CDR3 is CARRDRRESPLHF. The CDR3 DNA sequence: TGTGCCCGCCGAGACAGGAGGGAATCACCCCTCCATTTT.

This clone was seen repeatedly, ten times or more. This may be a read error: a much more frequent sequence differs by one nucleotide. The genes are TRBV27 and TRBJ2-3, with 7 bases aligning to TRBD2. This CDR3 has 14 amino acids. The V gene's germline CDR1 is MNHEY and CDR2 SMNVEV (reference sequence). The V gene end was trimmed by 2 bases and the J gene end by 4 bases; junction bases not matched to a gene: 3. The DNA of the CDR3 is TGTGCCAGCAGTTTAAGCGGGAACCCAGATACGCAGTATTTT. Translated, it gives CASSLSGNPDTQYF.

As regards this clone: A much larger clone lies one base from this, so it may be a read error. In the same sample, other DNA sequences code for this CDR3. The J gene is TRBJ2-4, the V gene TRBV10-3; 8 nucleotides agree with TRBD2. V lost 4 bases to trimming and J lost 5 bases; unmatched junction nucleotides: 7. The CDR3 runs 15 residues. The germline CDR1 and CDR2 sequences are ENHRY and SYGVKD. The CDR3: CAISAETSGENIQYF. In DNA form, the CDR3 reads TGTGCCATCAGTGCTGAAACTAGCGGCGAAAACATTCAGTACTTC.

Ten or more counts support this clone. The rearrangement joins TRBV9 to TRBJ2-1; D gene ambiguous. In germline, CDR1 is SGDLS, CDR2 YYNGEE. The CDR3 covers 13 residues. The V gene lost 0 bases and the J gene lost 7 bases, with 8 bases spanning the gap. CDR3 in DNA: TGTGCCAGCAGCGTAGCTTTAGGGAATGAGCAGTTCTTC. The encoded protein is CASSVALGNEQFF.

Judged by abundance, this clone is medium-sized. A read error may produce the germline difference seen at one junction end. The chain combines TRBV6-1 with TRBJ1-2, with unresolved D. Germline CDR1 is MNHNS and CDR2 is SASEGT. There are 15 residues in the CDR3. CDR3 nucleotides: TGTGCCAGCAGTGGTCATGGCGGCGTCGGAAAGCAAGGCCACTTC. Protein product: CASSGHGGVGKQGHF.

The chain has TRBV6-5 and TRBJ2-5; 7 bases are a match to TRBD2. The CDR3 is made up of 15 amino acids. V was pared by 1 base and J by 8 bases, with 10 bases of the junction left unmatched. Per germline, CDR1 MNHEY and CDR2 SVGAGI. The CDR3 DNA sequence: TGTGCCAGCAGTTACTTTTCGACTAGCAGGAGCACCCAGTACTTC. It translates to CASSYFSTSRSTQYF.

This clone has just a few counts. DNA for the CDR3: TGTGCCAGCAGTTACGGACAGGGGATTGTGAACACTGAAGCTTTCTTT. As protein: CASSYGQGIVNTEAFF. The chain uses TRBV6-2 or TRBV6-3 and TRBJ1-1; TRBD1 matches at 9 bases. J lost 0 bases, V lost 2 bases, and 4 bases had no gene match. CDR1 is MNHEY, CDR2 SVGEGT, per germline. The CDR3 length is 16 residues.

This clone was counted ten times or more. The germline gene is not matched at one end of the junction; a read error may be the cause. V gene TRBV27 combines with J gene TRBJ2-7; the D gene is possibly TRBD2 (5 bases). The CDR3 has 14 amino acids. The germline V gene has CDR1 MNHEY and CDR2 SMNVEV (reference sequence). CDR3 loop: CASSLTTNSYEQCF. The CDR3 DNA reads TGTGCCAGCAGTCTGACTACTAATTCCTACGAGCAGTGCTTC.

In this sample, this clone is medium-sized. The chain combines TRBV20-1 with TRBJ2-7; 9 positions match TRBD2. CDR3 size: 13 residues. The germline CDR1 and CDR2 sequences are DFQATT and SNEGSKA (reference sequence). Germline trimming cut 6 bases from V and 2 bases from J; bases unmatched to any gene: 5. For the CDR3, the DNA is TGCAGTGCCCCCGCGGGGGGGGCCTACGAGCAGTACTTC. Translating it yields CSAPAGGAYEQYF.

The chain is built from TRBV5-1 and TRBJ2-7, with D unclear. This CDR3 has 13 amino acids. Germline CDR1 reads SGHRS; CDR2 reads YFSETQ. Trimming took 2 bases from V and 3 from J, leaving 9 bases between them. CDR3 protein: CASSLRFFYEQYF. CDR3 DNA sequence: TGCGCCAGCAGCTTAAGGTTTTTCTACGAGCAGTACTTC.

The V call is TRBV2, the J call TRBJ1-4; maybe TRBD1 (6 bases). The CDR3 spans 15 residues. Germline V lookup: CDR1 SNHLY, CDR2 FYNNEI. V was cut by 4 bases and J by 5 bases, with 14 bases left in between. The CDR3 coding sequence is TGTGCCAGCAGTGGGGGGACAAGGCGGAATGAAAAACTGTTTTTT. Protein product: CASSGGTRRNEKLFF.

This rearrangement joins TRBV7-6 to TRBJ1-1, with a tentative D call TRBD1 (6 bases). The germline CDR1 and CDR2 sequences are SGHVS and FNYEAQ. This CDR3 region has 14 residues. V lost 5 bases and J lost 0, with 10 bases in between. The CDR3 protein is CASSRTVMNTEAFF. The CDR3, as DNA: TGTGCCAGCAGCCGGACAGTCATGAACACTGAAGCTTTCTTT.